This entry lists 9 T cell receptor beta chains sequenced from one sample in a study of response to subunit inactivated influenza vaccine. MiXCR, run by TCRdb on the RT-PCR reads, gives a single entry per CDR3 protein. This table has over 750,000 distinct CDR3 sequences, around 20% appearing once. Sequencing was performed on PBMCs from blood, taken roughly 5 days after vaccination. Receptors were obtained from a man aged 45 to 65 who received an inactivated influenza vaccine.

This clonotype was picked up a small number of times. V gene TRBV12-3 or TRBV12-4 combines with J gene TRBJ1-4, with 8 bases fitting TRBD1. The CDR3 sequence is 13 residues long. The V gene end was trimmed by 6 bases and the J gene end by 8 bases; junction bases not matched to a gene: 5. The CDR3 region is CASSRGPGEKLFF. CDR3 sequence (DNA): TGTGCCAGCAGCAGGGGGCCGGGCGAAAAACTGTTTTTT.

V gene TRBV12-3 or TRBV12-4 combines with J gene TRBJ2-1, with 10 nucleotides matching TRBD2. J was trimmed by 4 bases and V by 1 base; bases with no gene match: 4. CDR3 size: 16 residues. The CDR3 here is CASSLGASGGYNEQFF. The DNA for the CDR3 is TGTGCCAGCAGTTTAGGAGCTAGCGGGGGATACAATGAGCAGTTCTTC.

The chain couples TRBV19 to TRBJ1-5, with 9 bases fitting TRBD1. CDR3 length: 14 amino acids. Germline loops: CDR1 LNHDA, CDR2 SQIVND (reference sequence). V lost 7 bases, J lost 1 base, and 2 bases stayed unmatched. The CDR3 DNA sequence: TGTGCCAGTAAGGACAGGGGAAGCAATCAGCCCCAGCATTTT. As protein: CASKDRGSNQPQHF. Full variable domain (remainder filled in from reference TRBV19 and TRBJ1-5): DGGITQSPKYLFRKEGQNVTLSCEQNLNHDAMYWYRQDPGQGLRLIYYSQIVNDFQKGDIAEGYSVSREKKESFPLTVTSAQKNPTAFYLCASKDRGSNQPQHFGDGTRLSIL.

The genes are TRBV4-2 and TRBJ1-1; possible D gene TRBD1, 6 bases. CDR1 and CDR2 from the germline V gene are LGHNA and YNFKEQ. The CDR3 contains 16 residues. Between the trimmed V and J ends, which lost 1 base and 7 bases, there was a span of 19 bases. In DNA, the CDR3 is TGTGCCAGCAGCCAAGTGCCCAGCGCACAGGGCAATGAAGCTTTCTTT. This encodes CASSQVPSAQGNEAFF.

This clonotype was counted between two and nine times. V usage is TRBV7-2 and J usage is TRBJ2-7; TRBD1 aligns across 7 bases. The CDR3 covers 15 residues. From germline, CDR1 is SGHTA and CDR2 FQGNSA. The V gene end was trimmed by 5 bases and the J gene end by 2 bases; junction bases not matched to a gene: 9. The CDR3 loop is CASSLIGQGAYEQYF. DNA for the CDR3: TGTGCCAGCAGCCTGATCGGGCAGGGGGCCTACGAGCAGTACTTC.

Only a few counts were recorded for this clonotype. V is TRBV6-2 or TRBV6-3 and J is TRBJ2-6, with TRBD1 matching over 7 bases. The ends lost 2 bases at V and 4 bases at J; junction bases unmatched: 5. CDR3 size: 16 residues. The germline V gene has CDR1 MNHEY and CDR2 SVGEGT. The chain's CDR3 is CASSYRQGPGANVLTF. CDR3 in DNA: TGTGCCAGCAGTTACCGACAGGGCCCGGGGGCCAACGTCCTGACTTTC.

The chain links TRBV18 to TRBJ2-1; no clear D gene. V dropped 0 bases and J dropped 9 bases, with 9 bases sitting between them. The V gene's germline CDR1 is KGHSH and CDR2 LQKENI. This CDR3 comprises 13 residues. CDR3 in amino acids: CASSPPNAGEQFF. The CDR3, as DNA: TGTGCCAGCTCACCACCGAATGCAGGTGAGCAGTTCTTC.

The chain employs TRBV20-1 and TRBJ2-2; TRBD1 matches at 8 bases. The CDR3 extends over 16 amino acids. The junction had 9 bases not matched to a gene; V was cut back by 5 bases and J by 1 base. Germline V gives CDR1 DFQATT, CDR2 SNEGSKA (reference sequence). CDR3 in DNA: TGCAGTGCTCAAAACCGGGACAGGAGGAACACCGGGGAGCTGTTTTTT. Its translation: CSAQNRDRRNTGELFF.

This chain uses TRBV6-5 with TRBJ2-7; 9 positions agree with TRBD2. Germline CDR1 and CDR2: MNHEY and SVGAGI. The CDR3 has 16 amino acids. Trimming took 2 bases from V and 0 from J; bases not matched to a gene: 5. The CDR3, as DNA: TGTGCCAGCAGTTACGTTAGCGGGGGCGACTCCTACGAGCAGTACTTC. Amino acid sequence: CASSYVSGGDSYEQYF.